This T cell receptor beta chain was identified in a study of blood T cell repertoires in COVID-19 (dated by TCRdb to the early 2020s). About the full investigation: The collaborator samples originated in the United States, Italy and Spain and spanned the acute and convalescent phases of COVID-19. The material from the prospective study consisted of cDNA or gDNA derived from T cells, B-cell-depleted T cells, or PBMCs. Subjects who had been exposed to COVID-19, were actively infected with it, or had recovered from it provided the deeply sampled blood TCRbeta repertoires that made up the dataset. The repertoires were released in a freely available public database meant as a resource for research on the immune response to SARS-CoV-2. Samples were obtained from the ongoing ImmuneRACE study (first 160 participants) and from 1,200 or so subjects provided by 6 global collaborators. Nearly every sample came with metadata listing a de-identified subject ID, COVID-19 status, age in years and sex. Where HLA class I and class II types were available, the types were taken from metadata supplied by the sample provider, not from assay-based typing.

The immunoSEQ Assay, a bias-controlled multiplex PCR, was used to amplify TCRbeta CDR3 regions from genomic DNA. Turning to the authors' computational methods: Within the assay, amplification of reference gene primers was used to estimate how many nucleated cells each sample contained. To quantify the absolute abundance of each unique TCRbeta CDR3 rearrangement, sequence reads were collapsed and filtered. For each sample, productive Simpson clonality was calculated by taking the square root of Simpson's diversity index across productive rearrangements. TCRdb obtained this table from immuneACCESS and retained in-frame rearrangements with V and J assigned. These tables miss some clones; where compared with another copy, unresolved V genes account for less than half of the shortfall, and the remainder is unexplained. V and J calls and clone size are copied from that table; D and trimming were computed from the DNA. Counted in this sample were over 150,000 clones; roughly 80% of them appeared once. Of the sample, approximately 7.9% is held by the ten largest clones.

With regard to this clone: This clone's antigen is unknown. There are no base qualities to consult, and no much larger clone falls within one base.

General conclusions and limits of the study: The quantity of clinical and demographic metadata differed by source and by participant and was supplied without curation.

Participants in the prospective study were aged about 18 to 90 years, lived in more than 20 United States geographic areas, and enrolled through a virtual design. To assign participants to cohorts, the prospective study relied on clinical history that participants themselves reported in a screening survey and a study questionnaire. For ImmuneRACE Cohort 3, a participant was defined as recovered based on two consecutive negative NP/OP PCR tests, clearance by a healthcare professional, or resolution of symptoms. In the prospective study, mobile phlebotomists collected whole blood, serum and a nasopharyngeal or oropharyngeal swab from each participant. Over a roughly two-month period, participants in the prospective study had the option of providing additional blood draws and questionnaires. Before DNA extraction, blood samples from the prospective study were shipped at room temperature or frozen.

The source is a man in his forties who had recovered from COVID-19. Sequencing was carried out using PBMCs or T cells enriched from blood (not recorded which).

CDR3 loop: CASSQDNAGISGNTIYF. The nucleotide sequence is given as TGTGCCAGCAGCCAAGACAACGCGGGGATATCTGGAAACACCATATATTTT. Recombination linked TRBV4-2 to TRBJ1-3; the D gene lacks a confident call. V lost 0 bases and J lost 1 base; the stretch between them is 13 bases long. The germline V gene provides CDR1 LGHNA and CDR2 YNFKEQ. The CDR3 numbers 17 residues from cysteine through phenylalanine. Solely the CDR3 DNA is kept, with 51 bases framed from the first base.